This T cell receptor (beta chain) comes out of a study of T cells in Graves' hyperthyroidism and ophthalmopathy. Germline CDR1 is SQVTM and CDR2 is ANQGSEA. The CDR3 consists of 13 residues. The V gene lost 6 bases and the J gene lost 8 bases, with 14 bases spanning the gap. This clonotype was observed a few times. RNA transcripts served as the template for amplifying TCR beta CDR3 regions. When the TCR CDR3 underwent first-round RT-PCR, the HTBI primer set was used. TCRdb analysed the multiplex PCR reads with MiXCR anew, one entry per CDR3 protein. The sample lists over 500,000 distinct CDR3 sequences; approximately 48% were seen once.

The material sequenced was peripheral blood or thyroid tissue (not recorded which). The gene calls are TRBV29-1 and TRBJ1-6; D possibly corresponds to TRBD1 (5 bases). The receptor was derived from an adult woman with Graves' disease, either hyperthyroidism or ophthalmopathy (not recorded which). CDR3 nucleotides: TGCAGCGTCCTACCGGACACCGATTCACCCCTCCACTTT. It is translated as CSVLPDTDSPLHF.